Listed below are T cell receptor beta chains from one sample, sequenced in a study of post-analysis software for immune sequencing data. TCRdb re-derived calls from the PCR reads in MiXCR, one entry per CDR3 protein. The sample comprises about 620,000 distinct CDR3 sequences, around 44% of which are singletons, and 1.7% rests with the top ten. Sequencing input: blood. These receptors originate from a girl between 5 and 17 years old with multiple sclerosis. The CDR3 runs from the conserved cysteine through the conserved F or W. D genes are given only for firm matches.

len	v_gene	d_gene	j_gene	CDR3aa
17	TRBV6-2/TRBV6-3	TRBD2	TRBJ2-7	CASSQRLAGLSSYEQYF
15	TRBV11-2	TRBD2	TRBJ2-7	CASSHPLAGIYEQYF
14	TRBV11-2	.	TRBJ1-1	CASSQGTKNTEAFF
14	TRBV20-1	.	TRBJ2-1	CSATGSRPYNEQFF
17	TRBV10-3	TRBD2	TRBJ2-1	CAISVGGLAGGYNEQFF
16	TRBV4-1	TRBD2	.	CASSRSRRESLYEQYF
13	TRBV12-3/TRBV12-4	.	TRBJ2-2	CASPGPYTGELFF
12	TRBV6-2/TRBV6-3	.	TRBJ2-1	CASSALAQGQFF
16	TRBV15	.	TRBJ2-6	CATARALGTGANVLTF
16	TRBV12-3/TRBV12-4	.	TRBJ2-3	CASSKTTGLGTDTQYF
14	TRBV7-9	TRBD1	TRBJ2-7	CASRHGRGSYEQYF
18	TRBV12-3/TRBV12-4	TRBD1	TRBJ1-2	CASRGGTGATGAHYGYTF
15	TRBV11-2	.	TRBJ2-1	CAGSQPDPLYNERFF
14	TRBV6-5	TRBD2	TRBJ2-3	CASGVREGTDTQYF
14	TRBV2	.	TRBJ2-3	CASSIQGGRDTQYF
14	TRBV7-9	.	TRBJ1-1	CASSLSAMNTEAFF
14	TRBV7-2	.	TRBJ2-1	CASSTYPSYNEQFF
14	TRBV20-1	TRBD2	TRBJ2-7	CSAGARGYSYEQYF
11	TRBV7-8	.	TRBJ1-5	CASSHGRVLHF
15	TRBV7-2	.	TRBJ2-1	CASSLGRGGYNEQFF
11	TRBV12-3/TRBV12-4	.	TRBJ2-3	CASRRSESQNF
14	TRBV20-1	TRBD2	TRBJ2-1	CSARSGRGFNEQFF
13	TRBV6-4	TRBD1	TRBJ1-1	CASSVTGESEAFF
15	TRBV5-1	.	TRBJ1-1	CASSLAGLSNTEAFF
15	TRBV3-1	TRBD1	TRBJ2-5	CASSHRDRIQETQYF
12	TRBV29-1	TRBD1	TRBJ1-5	CSVAGQGQPQHF
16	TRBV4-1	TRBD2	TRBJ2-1	CASSRTSGALPNEQFF
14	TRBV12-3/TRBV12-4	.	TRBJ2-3	CASTKLGITDTQYF
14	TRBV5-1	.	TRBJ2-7	CAGSWHRESYEQYF
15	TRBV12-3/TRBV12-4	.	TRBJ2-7	CASSPWEVLSRGQYF
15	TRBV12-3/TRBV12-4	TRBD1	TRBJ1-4	CASSSQGATNEKLFF
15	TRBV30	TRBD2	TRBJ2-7	CAWSAPSGGAYEQYF